Following are 32 T cell receptor beta chains from one sample sequenced in a study of T cells expressing NK-cell markers. TCRdb reprocessed the 5' RACE reads and stores each CDR3 protein as one record, lacking DNA. The specimen's table records about 180,000 distinct CDR3 sequences. Sequencing input: blood T cells: a sorted CD56 or NKG2C T cell subset, CD4+ or CD8+ T cells, or bulk PBMC T cells (not recorded which). These TCRs come from a man aged 18 to 69 in good health.

The rearrangement uses TRBV20-1 and TRBJ2-7; lacking DNA, the TRBD1 call made by TCRdb goes unchecked. Germline V gene data show CDR1 as DFQATT and CDR2 as SNEGSKA (reference sequence). This CDR3 spans 14 amino acids. The CDR3 region is CSAREDTGRYEQYF.

V usage is TRBV10-3 and J usage is TRBJ2-3; no DNA is available, so the TRBD2 call from TCRdb remains unchecked. Germline V gene lookup returns CDR1 ENHRY and CDR2 SYGVKD. The CDR3 is made up of 18 amino acids. CDR3 amino acids: CAISETGTSGGTTDTQYF.

The J gene is TRBJ1-5, the V gene TRBV20-1; TCRdb's D call, TRBD1, is unchecked because there is no DNA. This CDR3 has 13 residues. Germline CDR1 reads DFQATT; CDR2 reads SNEGSKA (reference sequence). CDR3 sequence reads: CSAEQGLGQPQHF.

J is TRBJ2-5 and V is TRBV11-1; TCRdb outputs TRBD1, but without DNA this stays unchecked. This CDR3 has 19 amino acids. CDR1 and CDR2 (germline): SGHAT, FQDESV (reference sequence). The CDR3 sequence: CASSLASKRDRAHPRTQYF.

This CDR3 is CASSGWTAFYGYTF. The genes are TRBV11-1 and TRBJ1-2; TCRdb calls TRBD1, which cannot be checked without DNA. The V gene's germline CDR1 is SGHAT and CDR2 FQDESV (reference sequence). This CDR3 contains 14 residues.

The chain is built from TRBV19 and TRBJ2-7; TCRdb gives TRBD1 as the D gene, but with no DNA this cannot be confirmed. The germline gives CDR1 LNHDA, CDR2 SQIVND (reference sequence). The CDR3 spans 15 residues. CDR3 loop: CASSEELAGVYEQYF.

The rearrangement joins TRBV5-1 to TRBJ2-5; TCRdb reports TRBD1, a call that lacks DNA to check it against. This CDR3 comprises 15 residues. Germline V gene data show CDR1 as SGHRS and CDR2 as YFSETQ. CDR3 sequence reads: CASSPGTAHQETQYF. Combining the CDR3 with reference TRBV5-1 and TRBJ2-5 gives the whole variable domain KAGVTQTPRYLIKTRGQQVTLSCSPISGHRSVSWYQQTPGQGLQFLFEYFSETQRNKGNFPGRFSGRQFSNSRSEMNVSTLELGDSALYLCASSPGTAHQETQYFGPGTRLLVL.

J is TRBJ2-5 and V is TRBV12-3 or TRBV12-4; the TRBD2 assignment by TCRdb is unverifiable without DNA. This CDR3 has 16 amino acids. CDR3 protein: CASSPPLAGIPETQYF.

The chain has TRBV7-6 and TRBJ2-5; there is no DNA to check the TCRdb D call of TRBD1. CDR1 and CDR2 from the germline V gene are SGHVS and FNYEAQ. The CDR3 extends over 14 amino acids. CDR3 in amino acids: CASSVGTVLETQYF.

The chain uses TRBV4-1 and TRBJ2-7; TCRdb picks TRBD2, but there is no DNA to check that call. This CDR3 is 15 amino acids long. The V gene's germline CDR1 is MGHRA and CDR2 YSYEKL. CDR3 sequence: CASSQAGHTTYEQYF.

V usage is TRBV2 and J usage is TRBJ2-1; TCRdb proposes TRBD1, but this gene call is untestable without DNA. CDR3 length equals 13 residues. From germline, CDR1 is SNHLY and CDR2 FYNNEI. Here the CDR3 reads CASSLSYSNEQFF.

CDR3: CASRRGQGAWSGELFF. The V and J genes are TRBV6-1 and TRBJ2-2; TCRdb outputs TRBD1, but without DNA this stays unchecked. Germline assignment: CDR1 MNHNS and CDR2 SASEGT. The length of the CDR3 is 16 residues.

The CDR3 spells CSARWVGIPNTGELFF. The rearrangement joins TRBV20-1 to TRBJ2-2; the D gene TCRdb calls, TRBD2, cannot be checked with no DNA. In germline, CDR1 is DFQATT, CDR2 SNEGSKA (reference sequence). CDR3 length: 16 amino acids.

The J gene is TRBJ2-2, the V gene TRBV4-2; TCRdb calls TRBD2, which cannot be checked without DNA. This CDR3 spans 13 amino acids. The germline gives CDR1 LGHNA, CDR2 YNFKEQ. This CDR3 is CASSLTSSGELFF.

J is TRBJ1-5 and V is TRBV5-6. Looked up from germline, CDR1 is SGHDT and CDR2 is YYEEEE. This CDR3 comprises 14 residues. CDR3 loop: CASSLGVSNQPQHF. Full variable domain (remainder filled in from reference TRBV5-6 and TRBJ1-5): DAGVTQSPTHLIKTRGQQVTLRCSPKSGHDTVSWYQQALGQGPQFIFQYYEEEERQRGNFPDRFSGHQFPNYSSELNVNALLLGDSALYLCASSLGVSNQPQHFGDGTRLSIL.

J is TRBJ1-1 and V is TRBV21-1; the D call of TRBD1 rests on TCRdb alone, since no DNA is present to check it. TRBV21-1 is labeled a pseudogene. The CDR3 covers 13 residues. This CDR3 reads CASSKQGVTEAFF.

This rearrangement joins TRBV6-5 to TRBJ2-2; TCRdb selects TRBD1, and the lack of DNA leaves this call unchecked. Germline CDR1 and CDR2: MNHEY and SVGAGI. This CDR3 has 14 residues. The CDR3 loop is CASSSRQGAGELFF.

The chain joins TRBV28 to TRBJ1-5. Germline loops: CDR1 MDHEN, CDR2 SYDVKM. The CDR3 totals 14 residues. Here the CDR3 reads CASSLWDLNQPQHF.

The chain uses TRBV12-3 or TRBV12-4 and TRBJ2-1; TCRdb returns TRBD1, unconfirmable since there is no DNA. The CDR3 runs to 14 residues. CDR3 protein: CASSFEGDMDEQFF.

The chain carries TRBV7-9 and TRBJ2-1; lacking DNA, the TRBD2 call made by TCRdb goes unchecked. In germline, CDR1 is SEHNR, CDR2 FQNEAQ (reference sequence). CDR3 length equals 15 residues. The CDR3: CASSSLTSPGNEQFF.

The chain recombines TRBV19 with TRBJ2-1; TCRdb selects TRBD2, and the lack of DNA leaves this call unchecked. CDR1 and CDR2 from the germline V gene are LNHDA and SQIVND (reference sequence). The CDR3 covers 15 residues. The CDR3 spells CASSPSSGGAYEQFF. Based on the CDR3 plus reference TRBV19 and TRBJ2-1, the full variable domain is DGGITQSPKYLFRKEGQNVTLSCEQNLNHDAMYWYRQDPGQGLRLIYYSQIVNDFQKGDIAEGYSVSREKKESFPLTVTSAQKNPTAFYLCASSPSSGGAYEQFFGPGTRLTVL.

The chain couples TRBV11-2 to TRBJ2-5; there is no DNA to check the TCRdb D call of TRBD1. The CDR3 runs 12 residues. The V gene's germline CDR1 is SGHAT and CDR2 FQNNGV. The CDR3 protein is CASSFGQRAQYF.

The chain joins TRBV5-6 to TRBJ2-5; lacking DNA, the TRBD1 call made by TCRdb goes unchecked. The CDR3 covers 16 residues. CDR1 is SGHDT, CDR2 YYEEEE, per germline. CDR3 loop: CASSFLGTGYGETQYF. The full variable domain, rest sourced from reference TRBV5-6 and TRBJ2-5, is DAGVTQSPTHLIKTRGQQVTLRCSPKSGHDTVSWYQQALGQGPQFIFQYYEEEERQRGNFPDRFSGHQFPNYSSELNVNALLLGDSALYLCASSFLGTGYGETQYFGPGTRLLVL.

The J gene is TRBJ1-1, the V gene TRBV12-3 or TRBV12-4; there is no DNA to check the TCRdb D call of TRBD1. This CDR3 comprises 11 residues. CDR3 sequence reads: CASRGTAGAFF.

The V and J genes are TRBV10-3 and TRBJ2-7; the TCRdb call, TRBD1, lacks DNA for checking. The CDR3 runs 13 residues. CDR1 ENHRY and CDR2 SYGVKD come from the germline V gene. CDR3 region: CAISDLQGHEQYF.

The chain employs TRBV20-1 and TRBJ2-1; TCRdb's assignment of TRBD1 cannot be checked, as there is no DNA. Germline V lookup: CDR1 DFQATT, CDR2 SNEGSKA (reference sequence). The CDR3 is made up of 15 amino acids. CDR3 in amino acids: CSWLAGTGFGNEQFF.

This chain joins TRBV6-5 and TRBJ2-3; TCRdb reports TRBD1, a call that lacks DNA to check it against. CDR1 is MNHEY and CDR2 is SVGAGI in the germline V gene. This CDR3 has 16 residues. The CDR3 region is CASSYSGPRSADTQYF.

The chain employs TRBV3-1 and TRBJ1-2; absent DNA, TCRdb's TRBD1 call cannot be checked. The CDR3 has 16 amino acids. CDR1 and CDR2 (germline): LGHDT, YNNKEL (reference sequence). The CDR3 sequence is CASSQSGTERYYGYTF.

This rearrangement joins TRBV12-3 or TRBV12-4 to TRBJ1-1; TCRdb returns TRBD1, unconfirmable since there is no DNA. The CDR3 has 13 residues. The chain's CDR3 is CASSLRGGAEAFF.

The J gene is TRBJ1-3, the V gene TRBV9. The CDR3 consists of 15 residues. Germline V gene sequence: CDR1 SGDLS, CDR2 YYNGEE. This CDR3 is CASSVVASSGNTIYF.

The CDR3: CASSLNSGGYQETQYF. V gene TRBV7-2 combines with J gene TRBJ2-5; the D gene TCRdb calls, TRBD2, cannot be checked with no DNA. The CDR3 contains 16 residues. CDR1 and CDR2 from the germline V gene are SGHTA and FQGNSA.

This chain links TRBV9 with TRBJ1-6; TCRdb proposes TRBD1, but this gene call is untestable without DNA. Germline V CDR1 and CDR2: SGDLS, YYNGEE. The CDR3 runs 14 residues. The CDR3 spells CASSVAGDNSPLHF.